This is a list of T cell receptor beta chains from one sample in a study of radiotherapy plus CTLA-4 blockade in lung cancer. Only in-frame clones appear in the TCRdb table, and some are missing; sequencing was by immunoSEQ multiplex PCR. The sample lists roughly 75,000 clones; about 80% were seen once. The sequencing here drew on peripheral blood, taken from a patient treated with radiotherapy plus ipilimumab. The receptors originated from a human donor with non-small cell lung cancer who had stable disease on radiotherapy plus ipilimumab. Both conserved end residues are part of each CDR3. The D gene is left open where the match is weak. Clone size, where shown, is once, few, many, or a class for clones that have expanded.

v_call	d_call	clone_size	j_call	cdr3_aa	cdr3_nt
TRBV6-6	-	-	TRBJ1-3	CASSYGQGNTIYF	TGTGCCAGCAGTTATGGGCAGGGAAACACCATATATTTT
TRBV9	TRBD1	few	TRBJ1-3	CASSGRQGSGNTIYF	TGTGCCAGCAGCGGCCGACAGGGCTCTGGAAACACCATATATTTT
TRBV27	-	-	TRBJ2-7	CASGPSSSSYEQYF	TGTGCCAGCGGGCCGTCTTCGAGCTCCTACGAGCAGTACTTC
TRBV9	-	-	TRBJ1-1	CASSVDTNTEAFF	TGTGCCAGCAGCGTAGACACAAACACTGAAGCTTTCTTT
TRBV2	-	-	TRBJ2-3	CASSPGQKVTDTQYF	TGTGCCAGCAGTCCGGGACAAAAAGTCACAGATACGCAGTATTTT
TRBV28	-	-	TRBJ2-1	CASNLSFGPNEQFF	TGTGCCAGCAACCTTAGCTTCGGGCCCAATGAGCAGTTCTTC
TRBV7-3	-	-	TRBJ2-7	CASSALGRRASYYEQYF	TGTGCCAGCAGCGCTCTAGGACGGCGGGCTTCATACTACGAGCAGTACTTC
TRBV6-1	TRBD1	-	TRBJ2-7	CASSEGGTGAYEQYF	TGTGCCAGCAGCGAAGGGGGGACAGGGGCTTACGAGCAGTACTTC
TRBV28	-	-	TRBJ2-3	CASSSRDPPRRQYF	TGTGCCAGCAGTTCCCGGGACCCCCCCCGCAGGCAGTATTTT
TRBV30	-	-	TRBJ1-5	CAWSEGPSYNQPQHF	TGTGCCTGGAGCGAAGGCCCTAGTTACAATCAGCCCCAGCATTTT
TRBV29-1	TRBD1	few	TRBJ1-1	CSVERDRSKNTEAFF	TGCAGCGTTGAACGGGACAGGTCAAAGAACACTGAAGCTTTCTTT
TRBV27	TRBD1	once	TRBJ1-5	CASGDRRGNQPQHF	TGTGCCAGCGGGGACAGGCGAGGCAATCAGCCCCAGCATTTT
TRBV28	-	-	TRBJ1-4	CASNPYEATNEKLFF	TGTGCCAGCAACCCTTACGAGGCAACTAATGAAAAACTGTTTTTT
TRBV7-6	TRBD1	-	TRBJ2-7	CASSSGTGGSYEQYF	TGTGCCAGCAGCTCGGGGACAGGGGGGTCCTACGAGCAGTACTTC
TRBV27	-	-	TRBJ2-7	CASRGRASPSYEQYF	TGTGCCAGCAGAGGACGGGCCTCTCCTTCCTACGAGCAGTACTTC
TRBV27	-	-	TRBJ2-7	CASSPRRGGSNEQYF	TGTGCCAGCAGTCCACGCAGGGGAGGGTCGAACGAGCAGTACTTC
TRBV11-2	TRBD1	-	TRBJ2-5	CASSLKAGRGYETQYF	TGTGCCAGCAGCCTAAAAGCTGGCAGGGGGTACGAGACCCAGTACTTC
TRBV5-6	TRBD2	-	TRBJ2-5	CASSFRSGGGVETQYF	TGTGCCAGCAGCTTTCGGAGCGGGGGTGGGGTAGAGACCCAGTACTTC
TRBV7-3	-	-	TRBJ2-1	CASSLRAGQVKKDNEQFF	TGTGCCAGCAGCTTAAGGGCTGGGCAGGTTAAAAAGGACAATGAGCAGTTCTTC
TRBV11-2	-	-	TRBJ1-1	CASSSGRTEAFF	TGTGCCAGCAGCTCCGGACGCACTGAAGCTTTCTTT
TRBV19	TRBD1	few	TRBJ1-6	CASTGQGAGVNSPLHF	TGTGCCAGTACAGGACAGGGGGCAGGAGTGAATTCACCCCTCCACTTT
TRBV4-2	TRBD2	-	TRBJ2-1	CASSQGGPAGYTEQFF	TGTGCCAGCAGCCAAGGAGGGCCAGCGGGGTACACTGAGCAGTTCTTC
TRBV28	-	few	TRBJ1-3	CASSTIGAGGNTIYF	TGTGCCAGCAGCACCATAGGGGCGGGCGGAAACACCATATATTTT
TRBV7-9	TRBD1	few	TRBJ2-2	CASSFQQGAGTGELFF	TGTGCCAGCAGCTTTCAACAGGGGGCTGGCACCGGGGAGCTGTTTTTT
TRBV2	-	-	TRBJ1-5	CASSRTAQGNQPQHF	TGTGCCAGCAGTAGGACCGCCCAGGGCAATCAGCCCCAGCATTTT
TRBV9	-	once	TRBJ1-4	CASSVSGLNEKLFF	TGTGCCAGCAGCGTATCAGGGTTAAATGAAAAACTGTTTTTT